A single sample gave rise to the 5 T cell receptor beta chains below, sequenced in a study of blood T cell repertoires in COVID-19. The data were produced by immunoSEQ multiplex PCR, yet TCRdb's version contains in-frame clones alone and is incomplete. The sample shows roughly 520,000 clones, 88% of them seen only once. The sequencing sample was made of PBMCs or T cells enriched from blood (not recorded which). These TCRs come from a woman in her forties who had recovered from COVID-19.

This clone was observed once. V usage is TRBV10-3 and J usage is TRBJ1-4; D is perhaps TRBD1 (5 bases). Deletions cut 0 bases from V and 6 bases from J, with 11 bases between. Germline CDR1 is ENHRY and CDR2 is SYGVKD. The CDR3 length is 15 residues. The CDR3 DNA is TGTGCCATCAGTGAGTCTTGGGGGGAGGATGAAAAACTGTTTTTT. Its protein product is CAISESWGEDEKLFF.

The chain employs TRBV7-2 and TRBJ2-1; the match to TRBD2 covers 8 bases. The CDR3 extends over 16 amino acids. Germline CDR1 reads SGHTA; CDR2 reads FQGNSA. Trimming removed 5 bases from V and 4 bases from J; junction bases left unmatched: 10. CDR3 in amino acids: CASSLLIGRGYNEQFF. CDR3 DNA: TGTGCCAGCAGCCTCCTTATCGGGAGGGGATACAATGAGCAGTTCTTC.

The J gene is TRBJ2-7, the V gene TRBV7-9, with D possibly being TRBD2 (7 bases). V lost 4 bases to trimming and J lost 4 bases, with 20 bases between them. Germline V gene sequence: CDR1 SEHNR, CDR2 FQNEAQ (reference sequence). CDR3 length equals 16 residues. The CDR3 loop is CASSSTTTGGRYEQYF. CDR3 nucleotide sequence: TGTGCCAGCAGCTCAACAACGACGGGGGGCAGGTACGAGCAGTACTTC.

The genes are TRBV9 and TRBJ2-5, with D possibly matching TRBD2 (5 bases). The V end lost 7 bases, the J end lost 5 bases, and 15 bases lay between the germline ends. The CDR3 consists of 13 residues. CDR1 SGDLS and CDR2 YYNGEE come from the germline V gene. CDR3 sequence (DNA): TGTGCCAGCGGTAAGACTCCGGGGGAGACCCAGTACTTC. This gives the protein CASGKTPGETQYF.

V is TRBV7-9 and J is TRBJ1-4; 9 positions agree with TRBD1. CDR3 size: 15 residues. Germline CDR1 reads SEHNR; CDR2 reads FQNEAQ (reference sequence). V trimming: 5 bases; J trimming: 7 bases; junction bases outside the gene matches: 8. CDR3 in DNA: TGTGCCAGCAGCACGAAAACAGGGGGCTCTGAAAAACTGTTTTTT. Translation gives CASSTKTGGSEKLFF.